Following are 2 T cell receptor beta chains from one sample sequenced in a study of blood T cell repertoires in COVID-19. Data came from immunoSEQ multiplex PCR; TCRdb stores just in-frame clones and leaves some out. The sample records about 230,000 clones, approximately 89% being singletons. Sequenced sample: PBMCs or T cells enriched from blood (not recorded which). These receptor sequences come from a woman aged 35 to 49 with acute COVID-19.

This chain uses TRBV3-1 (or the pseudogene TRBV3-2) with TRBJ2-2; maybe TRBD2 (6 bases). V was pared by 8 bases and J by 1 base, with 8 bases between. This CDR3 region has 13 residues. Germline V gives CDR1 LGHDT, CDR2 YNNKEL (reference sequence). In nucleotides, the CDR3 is TGTGCCAGCGGGCGGGGGAACACCGGGGAGCTGTTTTTT. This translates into CASGRGNTGELFF.

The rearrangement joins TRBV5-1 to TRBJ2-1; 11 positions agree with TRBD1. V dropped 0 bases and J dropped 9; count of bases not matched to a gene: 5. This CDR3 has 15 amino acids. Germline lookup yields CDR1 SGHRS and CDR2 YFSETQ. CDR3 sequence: CASSLGTGGFSEQFF. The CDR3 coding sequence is TGCGCCAGCAGCTTGGGGACAGGGGGCTTTAGTGAGCAGTTCTTC. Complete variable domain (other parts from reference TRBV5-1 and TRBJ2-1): KAGVTQTPRYLIKTRGQQVTLSCSPISGHRSVSWYQQTPGQGLQFLFEYFSETQRNKGNFPGRFSGRQFSNSRSEMNVSTLELGDSALYLCASSLGTGGFSEQFFGPGTRLTVL.